The following is a TCR beta chain sequence with its context. The data are from a study of TIL therapy for anti-PD-1-resistant metastatic lung cancer. At the level of the study: Tumors carried a median about 1.5 non-synonymous mutations per megabase.

Time point reported: pre-treatment sample, taken before nivolumab and TIL therapy. This was the immunoSEQ v3 assay. Produced via immunoSEQ multiplex PCR; TCRdb's table is partial and in-frame only. The sample shows 55,000 to 60,000 clones, around 67% of them seen only once. The CDR3 covers 17 residues. After removal of 1 base from V and 4 bases from J, the junction contained 7 bases not matched to a gene. CDR1 and CDR2 (germline): SGHRS, YFSETQ. The genes are TRBV5-1 and TRBJ2-1, with 11 bases matching TRBD2. This clonotype was sampled from a person aged 25-85 years with non-small cell lung cancer. The specimen was blood, collected at baseline. As DNA, the CDR3 is TGCGCCAGCAGCTTGAGTCTAGCGGGGGGACTTTACAATGAGCAGTTCTTC. Protein sequence: CASSLSLAGGLYNEQFF.